Presented here are 22 T cell receptor beta chains from one specimen sequenced in a study of T cell responses to AZD1222 COVID-19 vaccine. Clones were read by immunoSEQ multiplex PCR, and TCRdb kept only the in-frame ones, dropping some. The sample records 120,000 to 150,000 clones, around 93% being singletons. Sequenced material: peripheral blood, taken 28 days after the second AZD1222 dose. Every receptor here comes from an adult who received the AZD1222 COVID-19 vaccine.

The V call is TRBV6-5, the J call TRBJ1-6; D unresolved. From germline, CDR1 is MNHEY and CDR2 SVGAGI. The CDR3 sequence is 14 residues long. Trimming pared 5 bases from V and 10 bases from J, leaving 15 bases between. This chain's CDR3 is CASSRWQATSPLHF. In DNA form, the CDR3 reads TGTGCCAGCAGTAGGTGGCAGGCCACCTCACCCCTCCACTTT.

The chain has TRBV12-3 or TRBV12-4 and TRBJ1-5; D is ambiguous. Deletions cut 5 bases from V and 4 bases from J, with 9 bases between. This CDR3 region has 13 residues. The CDR3 DNA follows: TGTGCCAGCAGTCGGATCTTTAATCAGCCCCAGCATTTT. Translation: CASSRIFNQPQHF.

This clone was observed a single time. V and J are TRBV21-1 and TRBJ2-2; TRBD2, the table's D call, was not compared with the DNA. TRBV21-1 is a known pseudogene. The CDR3 totals 15 residues. The CDR3 nucleotides read TGTGCCAGCAGCTGGGGGGAGAACTACACCGGGGAGCTGTTTTTT. Translated: CASSWGENYTGELFF.

CDR3 region: CASRQTGSPYLSGANVLTF. The CDR3 DNA is TGTGCCAGCAGGCAGACAGGGTCTCCCTACCTTTCTGGGGCCAACGTCCTGACTTTC. V and J are TRBV7-9 and TRBJ2-6; TRBD1 agrees at 7 bases. Germline loops: CDR1 SEHNR, CDR2 FQNEAQ (reference sequence). After removal of 6 bases from V and 1 base from J, the junction contained 15 bases not matched to a gene. This CDR3 has 19 residues. Full variable domain (remainder filled in from reference TRBV7-9 and TRBJ2-6): DTGVSQNPRHKITKRGQNVTFRCDPISEHNRLYWYRQTLGQGPEFLTYFQNEAQLEKSRLLSDRFSAERPKGSFSTLEIQRTEQGDSAMYLCASRQTGSPYLSGANVLTFGAGSRLTVL.

The genes are TRBV18 and TRBJ1-6, with a tentative D call TRBD1 (5 bases). The V gene lost 3 bases and the J gene lost 7 bases, with 13 bases spanning the gap. The V gene's germline CDR1 is KGHSH and CDR2 LQKENI. The CDR3 totals 15 residues. The CDR3 loop reads CASSPVPGGNSPLHF. In nucleotides, the CDR3 is TGTGCCAGCTCACCCGTACCGGGGGGAAATTCACCCCTCCACTTT.

The CDR3 region has the DNA TGTGCCACCAGTGGCCCAGGAGGCGGCAGGGGGGACACTGAAGCTTTCTTT. Protein product: CATSGPGGGRGDTEAFF. V and J are TRBV24-1 and TRBJ1-1, with 7 bases lining up with TRBD1. CDR3 length: 17 amino acids. CDR1 and CDR2 from the germline V gene are KGHDR and SFDVKD. The V segment lost 5 bases and the J segment 3 bases; nucleotides outside the gene matches: 14.

This clone has a single count. Its ends do not fully match the called genes, so a read error is possible. The genes are TRBV9 and TRBJ2-3; D not certain. Germline CDR1 reads SGDLS; CDR2 reads YYNGEE. The CDR3 contains 13 residues. CDR3 protein: CSTGLEAPDTQYF. In nucleotides, the CDR3 is TGCTCTACCGGGCTAGAAGCCCCAGATACGCAGTATTTT.

This clone was observed a single time. The chain joins TRBV4-2 to TRBJ2-7; 8 nucleotides align to TRBD2. The CDR3 extends over 15 amino acids. The V gene's germline CDR1 is LGHNA and CDR2 YNFKEQ. Losses at the gene ends were 3 bases for V and 4 bases for J; bases not matched to a gene: 8. DNA for the CDR3: TGTGCCAGCAGCCAGACTGCAAGCGGGAGTTACGAGCAGTACTTC. Its translation is CASSQTASGSYEQYF.

The J gene is TRBJ2-1, the V gene TRBV5-5; D uncertain. There are 13 residues in the CDR3. Germline CDR1 reads SGHKS; CDR2 reads YYEKEE (reference sequence). V lost 1 base, J lost 5 bases, and 7 bases lay in between. The CDR3 nucleotides read TGTGCCAGCAGCTTGCTAGGAAACAATGAGCAGTTCTTC. Amino acids: CASSLLGNNEQFF.

The rearrangement links TRBV2 to TRBJ1-3; 12 nucleotides agree with TRBD1. The V and J ends lost 5 bases and 8 bases, in that order; junction bases with no gene match: 4. The CDR3 spans 14 residues. The V gene's germline CDR1 is SNHLY and CDR2 FYNNEI. The CDR3 nucleotides are TGTGCCAGCAGTCGGGACAGGGGGCGAGACACCATATATTTT. This translates into CASSRDRGRDTIYF. Drawing the rest from reference TRBV2 and TRBJ1-3, the complete variable domain is EPEVTQTPSHQVTQMGQEVILRCVPISNHLYFYWYRQILGQKVEFLVSFYNNEISEKSEIFDDQFSVERPDGSNFTLKIRSTKLEDSAMYFCASSRDRGRDTIYFGEGSWLTVV.

The genes are TRBV6-5 and TRBJ1-5; 8 bases align to TRBD1. The V segment lost 9 bases and the J segment 7 bases; nucleotides outside the gene matches: 8. Germline V CDR1 and CDR2: MNHEY, SVGAGI. This CDR3 comprises 13 residues. DNA of the CDR3: TGTGCCAGGCCAGGGGGCGAGAGACAGCCCCAGCATTTT. This codes for CARPGGERQPQHF.

This chain uses TRBV7-8 with TRBJ2-5, with D unclear. The CDR3 covers 12 residues. V was cut by 5 bases and J by 5 bases, with 9 bases left in between. Germline loops: CDR1 SGHVS, CDR2 FQNEAQ. CDR3 region: CASSLAGETQYF. CDR3 bases: TGTGCCAGCAGCCTGGCTGGGGAGACCCAGTACTTC.

The gene calls are TRBV6-2 or TRBV6-3 and TRBJ2-6; no firm D call. The germline V gene encodes CDR1 MNHEY and CDR2 SVGEGT. With 4 bases removed from V and 2 bases from J, the gap between germline ends came to 12 bases. CDR3 size: 16 residues. The CDR3 sequence: CASSSLLAPGANVLTF. The CDR3, as DNA: TGTGCCAGCAGTTCCCTTTTGGCCCCTGGGGCCAACGTCCTGACTTTC.

The sample holds one count of this clone. This chain links TRBV5-6 with TRBJ2-5; 7 nucleotides agree with TRBD1. The CDR3 consists of 14 residues. With V trimmed by 4 bases and J by 3 bases, 6 bases remained unmatched. Germline V gene lookup returns CDR1 SGHDT and CDR2 YYEEEE. CDR3 nucleotide sequence: TGTGCCAGCAGCCCACCCGACAGGGAAGAGACCCAGTACTTC. Amino acids: CASSPPDREETQYF.

The chain joins TRBV11-2 to TRBJ2-7; D tentatively reads TRBD1 or TRBD2 (5 bases each). The CDR3 sequence is 13 residues long. V dropped 5 bases and J dropped 7 bases, with 15 bases sitting between them. Looked up from germline, CDR1 is SGHAT and CDR2 is FQNNGV. As DNA, the CDR3 is TGTGCCAGCAGCCACTTCCGGGACGGGGAGCAGTACTTC. This codes for CASSHFRDGEQYF.

The chain employs TRBV27 and TRBJ1-5; D might be TRBD1 (6 bases). Looked up from germline, CDR1 is MNHEY and CDR2 is SMNVEV (reference sequence). V lost 8 bases to trimming and J lost 3 bases, with 14 bases between them. The CDR3 has 14 amino acids. Here the CDR3 DNA reads TGTGCCAGCGGGGGGGGGCGAAACAATCAGCCCCAGCATTTT. Its protein is CASGGGRNNQPQHF.

A single count supports this clone. The J gene is TRBJ2-1, the V gene TRBV11-1, with a possible D match to TRBD1 (6 bases). Germline V gene data show CDR1 as SGHAT and CDR2 as FQDESV (reference sequence). The CDR3 consists of 16 residues. The germline V and J ends were trimmed by 4 bases and 5 bases, with 18 bases remaining between them. CDR3 DNA: TGTGCCAGCAGCTCCCAAAAGACAGGCCTAAACAATGAGCAGTTCTTC. Amino acids: CASSSQKTGLNNEQFF. The whole variable domain, remainder taken from reference TRBV11-1 and TRBJ2-1, is EAEVAQSPRYKITEKSQAVAFWCDPISGHATLYWYRQILGQGPELLVQFQDESVVDDSQLPKDRFSAERLKGVDSTLKIQPAELGDSAMYLCASSSQKTGLNNEQFFGPGTRLTVL.

The rearrangement joins TRBV7-2 to TRBJ1-6; D unresolved. The germline V gene has CDR1 SGHTA and CDR2 FQGNSA. V lost 0 bases and J lost 2, with 8 bases in between. CDR3 length equals 16 residues. The CDR3 sequence is CASSLAGFPYNSPLHF. As DNA, the CDR3 is TGTGCCAGCAGCTTAGCAGGGTTCCCCTATAATTCACCCCTCCACTTT.

The gene calls are TRBV20-1 and TRBJ1-1; D not resolved. The length of the CDR3 is 11 residues. Trimming shortened V by 3 bases and J by 0 bases, and 2 bases separated the two germline ends. Germline V CDR1 and CDR2: DFQATT, SNEGSKA (reference sequence). CDR3 bases: TGCAGTGCTAGTCTGAACACTGAAGCTTTCTTT. As protein: CSASLNTEAFF.

This clone was counted only a few times. This chain joins TRBV13 and TRBJ2-4, with 9 bases lining up with TRBD1. After removal of 1 base from V and 0 bases from J, the junction contained 16 bases not matched to a gene. The CDR3 has 21 residues. CDR1 is PRHDT, CDR2 FYEKMQ, per germline (reference sequence). Here the CDR3 DNA reads TGTGCCAGCAGCTTAGTCGGTTGGGGGACAGGGATGTCTCGAGCCAAAAACATTCAGTACTTC. Translating it yields CASSLVGWGTGMSRAKNIQYF.

This chain connects TRBV5-1 to TRBJ1-6; D is unclear. CDR3 size: 12 residues. CDR1 and CDR2 from the germline V gene are SGHRS and YFSETQ. V lost 2 bases to trimming and J lost 9 bases, with 6 bases between them. The CDR3 is CASSLGGSPLHF. The CDR3 DNA follows: TGCGCCAGCAGCTTAGGTGGTTCACCCCTCCACTTT.

This chain links TRBV15 with TRBJ2-7, with 8 nucleotides matching TRBD1. The CDR3 length is 15 residues. The germline V gene has CDR1 LNHNV and CDR2 YYDKDF (reference sequence). The trim removed 0 bases at V and 7 bases at J, leaving 8 bases unmatched. The CDR3 loop is CATSRDSQGDMEQYF. CDR3 nucleotide sequence: TGTGCCACCAGCAGAGATTCACAGGGGGATATGGAGCAGTACTTC.